Reported below is one T cell receptor beta chain. Its antigen is not known. The data stem from a study of OX40 agonist ivuxolimab in advanced cancers. Turning to the study itself: Ivuxolimab, an agonist antibody against OX40 (CD134), was given to patients. Earlier anti-PD-1, anti-PD-L1 or anti-CTLA-4 therapy was permitted; about 39% had received some. Study-wide results and limits: More expanded clones were found, on average, in CD8+ than in CD4+ T cells.

Baseline was the first blood sampling point, followed by cycle 4 day 1 and cycle 7 day 1. Using immunoSEQ multiplex PCR, the repertoire was profiled, and TCRdb retains in-frame clones only, with some absent. The sample has roughly 93,000 clones, more than 80% seen once. Germline V CDR1 and CDR2: LNHNV, YYDKDF (reference sequence). Germline trimming cut 0 bases from V and 3 bases from J; bases unmatched to any gene: 4. This CDR3 has 16 residues. The V call is TRBV15, the J call TRBJ2-3, with TRBD2 identical over 9 bases. This sequence originates from an adult with an advanced solid tumor such as melanoma, head and neck, liver or kidney cancer. The source was CD4+ or CD8+ T cells sorted from blood, collected in a trial of the OX40 agonist ivuxolimab. The CDR3 sequence: CATSRESSGSTDTQYF. CDR3 nucleotide sequence: TGTGCCACCAGCAGAGAGAGTAGCGGGAGTACAGATACGCAGTATTTT.